This TCR beta chain came from a study of blood T cell repertoires in COVID-19. Study-level background: Acute-phase and convalescent COVID-19 samples originated in the United States, Italy and Spain.

Per the original data handling: It was from reference gene primer amplification that nucleated cell counts were estimated. Sequencing used immunoSEQ multiplex PCR; TCRdb keeps in-frame clones, though not all of them. The DNA gave D and trimming, while V, J and clone size come from that table. This sample yields nearly 250,000 clones, of which 85% are seen a single time; over 7.5% belongs to the top ten. Participants came from roughly 23 US areas, aged roughly 18 to 95 years. Which cohort a participant joined came from the clinical history participants gave. Germline V lookup: CDR1 MNHNY, CDR2 SVGAGI (reference sequence). The CDR3 has 18 amino acids. Trimming at V came to 5 bases and at J to 1 base, leaving 12 bases not matched to a gene.

The sequenced sample was PBMCs or T cells enriched from blood (not recorded which). The clonotype originates from a woman aged 45-65 years with acute COVID-19. The chain recombines TRBV6-6 with TRBJ1-5; TRBD1 matches 9 bases. The CDR3 DNA follows: TGTGCCAGCAGTCGCCCGGACAGGGGCCTCCTCAGCAATCAGCCCCAGCATTTT. The encoded protein is CASSRPDRGLLSNQPQHF.